The present entry profiles one T cell receptor (beta chain) with its context. Its cognate antigen is unknown. This specimen belongs to a study of early T cells in non-severe SARS-CoV-2 infection. Study summary: Unpaired chains resulted from sequencing bulk RNA of unsorted whole blood. Broader study findings: Anti-spike CD8 responses were favored in VDJdb matching, and private and CD4 specificities were missed.

Individual cDNA molecules received unique molecular identifiers during library preparation. TCRdb processed the 5' RACE reads anew with MiXCR; each CDR3 protein has one entry. The sample lists about 55,000 distinct CDR3 sequences, just under 15% seen once, with more than 8% in the top ten. The CDR3 length is 13 residues. With 3 bases removed from V and 15 bases from J, the gap between germline ends came to 18 bases. The germline CDR1 and CDR2 sequences are SGDLS and YYNGEE. The source was whole blood, collected at baseline. The clonotype comes from an adult who was a healthcare worker with PCR-confirmed SARS-CoV-2 infection or an uninfected control (not recorded which). The gene calls are TRBV9 and TRBJ2-2, with D possibly being TRBD1 or TRBD2 (5 bases each). The CDR3: CASSAGTGGRMFF. The CDR3 bases are TGTGCCAGCAGCGCTGGGACGGGTGGAAGGATGTTTTTT.